This T cell receptor (beta chain) was sequenced during a study of response to subunit inactivated influenza vaccine. MiXCR was run by TCRdb on the RT-PCR reads, yielding one entry per CDR3 protein. The sample shows approximately 730,000 distinct CDR3 sequences, roughly 13% of them seen only once. This clonotype was seen a few times. This CDR3 is 13 amino acids long. The germline V and J ends were trimmed by 1 base and 11 bases, with 12 bases remaining between them. CDR1 is ENHRY and CDR2 is SYGVKD in the germline V gene. The rearrangement links TRBV10-3 to TRBJ2-1; D may match TRBD1 or TRBD2 (5 bases each). This TCR was recovered from a man in his forties or fifties who received an inactivated influenza vaccine. The specimen comprised PBMCs from blood, sampled around 15 days before vaccination. CDR3 in amino acids: CAISEYEGIKQFF. The CDR3 DNA sequence: TGTGCCATCAGTGAGTACGAGGGGATAAAGCAGTTCTTC.